Listed here are 17 T cell receptor beta chains from one sample, sequenced in a study of Ad26.COV2.S vaccination and SARS-CoV-2 variants. Sequencing was performed with immunoSEQ multiplex PCR; in TCRdb, only in-frame clones are kept and a portion is missing. This sample has some 480,000 clones; 70% to 90% occur once, and the top ten carry around 13%. As for treatment: around 19 received Ad26.COV2.S at low or high dose, single or two shots; several received placebo; per-sample allocation not given. The samples were gathered on day 63 after the first injection of vaccine or placebo. This sample comprised peripheral blood, obtained in a trial of Ad26.COV2.S vaccine versus placebo. The receptors here all came from a person aged 18-60 years who received the Ad26.COV2.S COVID-19 vaccine or a placebo.

CDR3 region: CAISEGGAGANVLTF. Written as DNA, the CDR3 is TGTGCCATCAGTGAAGGGGGCGCTGGGGCCAACGTCCTGACTTTC. The chain links TRBV10-3 to TRBJ2-6, with 7 bases identical to TRBD1. CDR3 length: 15 residues. Germline-derived CDR1 and CDR2 are ENHRY and SYGVKD. V shed 3 bases and J 2 bases; nucleotides not matched to a gene: 1.

The sample holds a few counts of this clone. The same CDR3 is also encoded by other DNA sequences in this sample. This rearrangement joins TRBV30 to TRBJ1-6; no reliable D call. The CDR3 sequence is 9 residues long. V lost 2 bases and J 13 bases, leaving 3 bases between the germline ends. The germline CDR1 and CDR2 sequences are GTSNPN and SVGIG (reference sequence). CDR3 protein: CAWSPPLHF. The CDR3 nucleotides are TGTGCCTGGAGTCCTCCCCTCCACTTT. The entire variable domain, with the rest obtained from reference TRBV30 and TRBJ1-6, is as follows: SQTIHQWPATLVQPVGSPLSLECTVEGTSNPNLYWYRQAAGRGLQLLFYSVGIGQISSEVPQNLSASRPQDRQFILSSKKLLLSDSGFYLCAWSPPLHFGNGTRLTVT.

The J gene is TRBJ2-7, the V gene TRBV19, with D possibly matching TRBD2 (6 bases). From germline, CDR1 is LNHDA and CDR2 SQIVND (reference sequence). This CDR3 comprises 14 residues. Trimming took 6 bases from V and 7 from J, leaving 19 bases between them. The CDR3 sequence is CASRTGTQLGEQYF. DNA for the CDR3: TGTGCCAGTAGAACCGGGACTCAACTGGGGGAGCAGTACTTC. Full variable domain (remainder filled in from reference TRBV19 and TRBJ2-7): DGGITQSPKYLFRKEGQNVTLSCEQNLNHDAMYWYRQDPGQGLRLIYYSQIVNDFQKGDIAEGYSVSREKKESFPLTVTSAQKNPTAFYLCASRTGTQLGEQYFGPGTRLTVT.

V and J are TRBV30 and TRBJ2-2; 7 positions match TRBD2. The junction had 8 bases not matched to a gene; V was cut back by 5 bases and J by 5 bases. This CDR3 region has 14 residues. Germline V gene lookup returns CDR1 GTSNPN and CDR2 SVGIG (reference sequence). The CDR3 DNA reads as TGTGCCTGGCAATCCAGCGGGAAGACCGGGGAGCTGTTTTTT. Its protein product is CAWQSSGKTGELFF.

This chain connects TRBV11-2 to TRBJ2-7; 8 positions match TRBD1. The germline V gene has CDR1 SGHAT and CDR2 FQNNGV. CDR3 length equals 14 residues. The V segment lost 5 bases and the J segment 3 bases; nucleotides outside the gene matches: 6. Here the CDR3 DNA reads TGTGCCAGCAGCGTAGGTACAGGGGGCTACGAGCAGTACTTC. Translating it yields CASSVGTGGYEQYF.

The V and J genes are TRBV2 and TRBJ1-2, with TRBD1 identical over 9 bases. The V gene end was trimmed by 5 bases and the J gene end by 5 bases; junction bases not matched to a gene: 6. The CDR3 covers 14 residues. Germline CDR1 and CDR2: SNHLY and FYNNEI. The CDR3 DNA reads as TGTGCCAGCAGTACAGGGGGCCTAGCGTATGGCTACACCTTC. Its translation is CASSTGGLAYGYTF.

This clone came up once. The chain has TRBV30 and TRBJ2-7; possible D gene TRBD1, 5 bases. CDR3 length: 11 residues. V dropped 5 bases and J dropped 3 bases, with 8 bases sitting between them. CDR1 and CDR2 from the germline V gene are GTSNPN and SVGIG (reference sequence). As DNA, the CDR3 is TGTGCCTGGCAGGGTCTCTACGAGCAGTACTTC. Its translation is CAWQGLYEQYF.

Concerning this clone: The CDR3 carries no conserved terminal phenylalanine or tryptophan, so it likely arises from a read error. No DNA is shown, since the ends of the CDR3 on it are uncertain; the CDR3 is the one TCRdb lists. The chain links TRBV3-1 (or the pseudogene TRBV3-2) to TRBJ2-4; TRBD2 is the table's D call, not checked against the DNA. The CDR3 is 11 residues long, counting both termini. The germline V gene has CDR1 LGHDT and CDR2 YNNKEL (reference sequence). The CDR3 spells CASAPGLPRPA.

The genes are TRBV29-1 and TRBJ2-5; D unclear. The V and J ends lost 0 bases and 5 bases respectively, with 13 bases between them. Per the germline V gene, CDR1 is SQVTM and CDR2 is ANQGSEA. The CDR3 consists of 14 residues. CDR3 region: CSVEDHGPRETQYF. CDR3 sequence (DNA): TGCAGCGTTGAAGACCATGGACCGAGGGAGACCCAGTACTTC.

The chain employs TRBV14 and TRBJ2-1, with TRBD2 matching 10 bases. V lost 2 bases, J lost 6 bases, and 4 bases stayed unmatched. Germline CDR1 and CDR2: SGHDN and FVKESK. This CDR3 contains 15 residues. The CDR3 loop is CASSQLSGRANEQFF. CDR3 nucleotides: TGTGCCAGCAGCCAACTAAGCGGGAGGGCCAATGAGCAGTTCTTC.

The gene calls are TRBV7-9 and TRBJ2-5; no clear D gene. This CDR3 has 13 residues. Trimming removed 5 bases from V and 5 bases from J, with 12 bases in between. Germline V gene data show CDR1 as SEHNR and CDR2 as FQNEAQ (reference sequence). The CDR3 loop reads CASSRPGPETQYF. Written as DNA, the CDR3 is TGTGCCAGCAGCCGCCCGGGCCCCGAGACCCAGTACTTC.

V gene TRBV21-1 combines with J gene TRBJ2-2; TRBD2 was called by the table and not checked on the DNA. TRBV21-1 corresponds to a pseudogene. CDR3 length: 16 residues. The CDR3 region has the DNA TGTGCCAGCAGCATACGACTAGGCGGAAGGTCCGGGGAGCTGTTTTTT. Protein product: CASSIRLGGRSGELFF.

V and J are TRBV5-1 and TRBJ1-1; D is unclear. Per germline, CDR1 SGHRS and CDR2 YFSETQ. Trimming cost V 0 bases and J 1 base, with 13 bases left between them. CDR3 length equals 16 residues. CDR3 loop: CASSLAAGRWNTEAFF. CDR3 sequence (DNA): TGCGCCAGCAGCTTGGCGGCAGGTCGATGGAACACTGAAGCTTTCTTT. The variable domain in full, completed from reference TRBV5-1 and TRBJ1-1, reads KAGVTQTPRYLIKTRGQQVTLSCSPISGHRSVSWYQQTPGQGLQFLFEYFSETQRNKGNFPGRFSGRQFSNSRSEMNVSTLELGDSALYLCASSLAAGRWNTEAFFGQGTRLTVV.

CDR3 sequence reads: CATSDPRTGLNEQYF. CDR3 in DNA: TGTGCCACCAGTGATCCGAGGACAGGGTTGAACGAGCAGTACTTC. The chain uses TRBV24-1 and TRBJ2-7; TRBD1 aligns across 8 bases. J was trimmed by 5 bases and V by 3 bases; bases with no gene match: 8. CDR1 is KGHDR, CDR2 SFDVKD, per germline. The CDR3 consists of 15 residues.

This chain uses TRBV5-4 with TRBJ1-2; D unresolved. The CDR3 sequence is 14 residues long. The V end lost 1 base, the J end lost 2 bases, and 9 bases lay between the germline ends. The V gene's germline CDR1 is SGHNT and CDR2 YYREEE (reference sequence). The CDR3 DNA reads TGTGCCAGCAGCTTGCCGGGCAGAAACTATGGCTACACCTTC. This codes for CASSLPGRNYGYTF.

This clone was seen a few times. The CDR3 region has the DNA TGTGCCAGCAGCTACGGGACAGGAGAAGCTTTCTTT. This gives the protein CASSYGTGEAFF. The chain uses TRBV6-5 and TRBJ1-1, with 8 bases identical to TRBD1. Germline assignment: CDR1 MNHEY and CDR2 SVGAGI. This CDR3 comprises 12 residues. J gave up 8 bases and V 6 bases, and 5 bases lay outside the gene matches.

V and J are TRBV6-5 and TRBJ2-5, with 12 bases aligning to TRBD2. CDR3 size: 15 residues. The junction had 9 bases not matched to a gene; V was cut back by 6 bases and J by 7 bases. Germline values: CDR1 MNHEY, CDR2 SVGAGI. This CDR3 is CASRPLAGGLGTQYF. Here the CDR3 DNA reads TGTGCCAGCAGACCCCTAGCGGGAGGGCTCGGGACCCAGTACTTC.